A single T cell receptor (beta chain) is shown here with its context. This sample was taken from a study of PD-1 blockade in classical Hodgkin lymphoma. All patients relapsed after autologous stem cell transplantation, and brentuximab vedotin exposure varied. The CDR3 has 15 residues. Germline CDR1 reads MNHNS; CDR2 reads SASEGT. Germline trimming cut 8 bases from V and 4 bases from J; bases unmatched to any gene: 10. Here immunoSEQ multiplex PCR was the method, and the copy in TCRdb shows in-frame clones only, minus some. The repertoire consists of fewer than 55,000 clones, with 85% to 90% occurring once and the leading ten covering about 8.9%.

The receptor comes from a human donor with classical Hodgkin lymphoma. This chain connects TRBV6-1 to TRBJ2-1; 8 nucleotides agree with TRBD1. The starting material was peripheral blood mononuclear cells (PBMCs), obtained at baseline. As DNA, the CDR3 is TGTGCCAGCGGCCCCCGGGACAGGAGTTACAATGAGCAGTTCTTC. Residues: CASGPRDRSYNEQFF.